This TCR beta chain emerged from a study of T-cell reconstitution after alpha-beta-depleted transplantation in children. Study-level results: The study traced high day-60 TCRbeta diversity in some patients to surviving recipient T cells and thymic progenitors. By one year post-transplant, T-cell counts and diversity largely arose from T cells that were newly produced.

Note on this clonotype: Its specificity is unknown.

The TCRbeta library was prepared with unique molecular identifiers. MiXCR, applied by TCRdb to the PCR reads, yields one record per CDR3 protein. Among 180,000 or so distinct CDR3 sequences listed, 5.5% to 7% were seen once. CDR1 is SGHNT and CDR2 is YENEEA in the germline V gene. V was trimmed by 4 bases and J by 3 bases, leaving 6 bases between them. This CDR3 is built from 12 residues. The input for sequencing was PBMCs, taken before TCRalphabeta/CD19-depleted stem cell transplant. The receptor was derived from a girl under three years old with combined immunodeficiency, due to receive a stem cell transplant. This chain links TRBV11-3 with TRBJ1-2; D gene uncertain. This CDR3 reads CASSSGYYGYTF. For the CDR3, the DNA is TGTGCCAGCAGCTCAGGCTACTATGGCTACACCTTC.